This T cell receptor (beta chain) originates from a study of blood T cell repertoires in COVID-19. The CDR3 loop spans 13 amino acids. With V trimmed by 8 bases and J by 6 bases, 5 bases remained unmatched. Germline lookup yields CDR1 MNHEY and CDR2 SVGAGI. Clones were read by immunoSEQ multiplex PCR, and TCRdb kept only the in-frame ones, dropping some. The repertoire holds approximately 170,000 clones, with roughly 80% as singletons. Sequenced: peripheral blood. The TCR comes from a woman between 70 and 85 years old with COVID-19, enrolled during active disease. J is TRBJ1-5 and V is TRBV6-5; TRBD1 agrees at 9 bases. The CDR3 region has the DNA TGTGCCAGCGGACAGGGGCACAGTCAGCCCCAGCATTTT. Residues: CASGQGHSQPQHF.